The present entry profiles one T cell receptor beta chain with its context. The antigen this receptor binds is unknown. The input lacks base qualities; no much larger clone sits a single base away. Library preparation was by the immunoSEQ multiplex PCR assay. For the multiplex PCR, a mixture combining 60 forward primers for TCR Vbeta segments and 13 reverse primers for TCR Jbeta segments was used. The CDR3 region of rearranged TCR beta genes was amplified from genomic DNA by a multiplex PCR assay. Amplified TCR beta libraries were sequenced as 87-base-pair reads on the Illumina HiSeq System. As for how the authors treated the data: In a later analysis, 77 million or so unique TCR beta chains were counted across the approximately 640 repertoires, and around 11 million of these chains were shared by at least two donors. Raw reads were error-corrected and collapsed into unique sequences with a nearest-neighbor algorithm that merged closely related sequences to remove PCR and sequencing errors. CDR3 sequences were aligned to IMGT reference sequences to assign V, D and J gene segments. For a sequence to be retained, a match of at least six nucleotides was required to both a V gene segment and a J gene segment. Rearrangements were called productive when the CDR3 lacked stop codons and stayed in frame with V and J; all others were non-productive. CDR3 was defined by IMGT convention, running from the second conserved V-encoded cysteine to the conserved J-encoded phenylalanine. Sequences without an unambiguous match to a single V gene segment were excluded from the earlier analysis of about 630 of the donors. In an earlier analysis of some 590 of the donors, V segments were called functional above 56.7% productive rearrangements and were called segregating when the between-donor standard deviation exceeded 5%. A statistical classification framework was built for diagnosing cytomegalovirus status from the catalog of TCR beta chain sequences. A later analysis assigned V and J genes by comparing TCR nucleotide sequences with IMGT/GENE-DB human TR gene sequences. Using the TCRdist pipeline, a later analysis assigned CDR3 sequences along with most-parsimonious VDJ recombination scenarios. In a later analysis, each TCR beta chain was defined by its CDR3 amino acid sequence together with its V-gene family, and reads without a unique V-gene family were excluded. A later analysis removed several hundred highly shared, low-generation-probability nucleotide sequences to deal with suspected cross-contamination and a sequencing artifact. In a later analysis, a clonal expansion index was calculated for each public chain from normalized within-repertoire ranks of inferred template counts. In a later analysis, generation probabilities were computed with a VDJ recombination model fitted to out-of-frame rearrangements, and the resulting probabilities were checked against IGoR. In a later analysis, TCR-TCR, TCR-HLA and TCR-CMV co-occurrence was scored with hypergeometric tests, and a repertoire-size bias correction was applied to TCR pairs. A later analysis estimated false discovery rates by permuting HLA or CMV assignments 20 times. A later analysis grouped co-occurring TCRs with DBSCAN, adding TCRdist sequence similarity when clustering within HLA-allele-positive subsets. Repertoires with fewer than 30,000 or more than 120,000 public chains, plus five repertoires with anomalous nucleotide sharing, were excluded from co-occurrence clustering. TCRdb took over this immuneACCESS table, retaining in-frame rearrangements with V and J assigned. Such tables are incomplete; in checked studies, under half of the missing clones stem from an unresolved V gene, and the remainder is unexplained. For V, J and clone size, that table is used; D and trimming come from the DNA. The sample has 150,000 to 200,000 clones on record, approximately 80% of them singletons. Clones ranked in the top ten supply about 1.4% of the sample.

The sample is drawn from a study of cytomegalovirus exposure and HLA in healthy donors (dated by TCRdb to 2017 to 2019). Turning to the overall study: In an earlier analysis of 587 of the donors, around 300 Gb of sequence data and just under 120 million unique TCR beta sequences from 180 million or so T cells were reported. An early release that covered about 600 HLA-typed donors contained approximately 320 gigabases of sequencing data and 85 million to 100 million unique TCR sequences. Among the approximately 400 genotyped donors, approximately 81% belonged to the genetic ancestry cluster associated with self-reported Caucasian donors. The aim of the study was to test whether cataloging public T cell receptors could identify signatures of past pathogen exposure. The study used immunosequencing to profile the T cell repertoires of about 670 subjects and linked those repertoires to cytomegalovirus serostatus. Besides the first cohort of approximately 710 subjects, a separate validation cohort made up of over a hundred different subjects was used. To predict cytomegalovirus infection status, the study combined high-throughput TCR immunosequencing, statistical association of individual TCRs with disease status, and machine learning. A later analysis re-examined previously published TCR beta repertoires from roughly 720 donors and added high-resolution HLA genotyping to investigate patterns of TCR occurrence. The later analysis used no new phenotypic data to find candidate immune exposures, relying instead on TCR beta sequences and their occurrence across donors. In an earlier analysis of about 590 of the donors, high-throughput TCR beta sequencing was used to judge whether each TCR beta V gene segment behaved as functional or pseudogenic. Alongside the repertoire data, information on donor age, sex, ethnicity and CMV serostatus was compiled. Genome-wide SNP genotypes for about 55% of the roughly 670 donors were used in a later genetic analysis, which treated that subset as a discovery cohort. Every repertoire in the discovery cohort had been generated on one and the same sequencing platform. HLA typing covered class I and class II loci at four-digit resolution. Typing coverage differed by locus: A, B, C, DRB1 and DQB1 were typed in about 629-630 donors, DQA1 in about 510, DPA1 in 600 to 610, and DPB1 in just under 490. About five DR-DQ haplotypes were treated as single units for association and clustering because of strong linkage in the cohort. On average, around 240,000 unique TCR beta nucleotide sequences were sequenced per donor among 350 to 400 genotyped donors of the cohort, with roughly 18% of those sequences being non-productive.

In total, 500 to 700 healthy bone marrow donors made up the cohort. At the time of sampling, every cohort member was nominally healthy, though immune exposures that went unrecorded were likely present. The donor tested CMV seropositive, placing the donor among the 289 seropositive members of the cohort. Every donor gave a peripheral blood sample, and the peripheral blood mononuclear cells from that sample were used for TCR beta sequencing. The Qiagen DNeasy Blood Extraction Kit was used to extract genomic DNA from the blood cell samples. Including the terminal cysteine and phenylalanine, the CDR3 comprises 16 residues. Of the read, only the CDR3 DNA is kept; its 48 bases are in frame from base 1. V and J are truncated by 5 bases and 0 bases respectively, leaving an intervening sequence of 14 bases. CDR1 and CDR2 were assigned from the germline V gene as SGHTA and FQGTGA. The study at large found these results: In vitro tests confirmed that a few of the cytomegalovirus-associated TCR beta chains recognize cytomegalovirus antigens. According to a later analysis, TCR association rates differed among HLA loci, with DRB1 alleles showing the most associated TCRs and HLA-C alleles showing the fewest. Correlated functional status among segregating V segments might be attributable to linkage disequilibrium, but an unknown experimental factor could not be ruled out. Roughly uniform sequencing depth across donors was assumed in presence/absence analyses, although this assumption may not hold. Because counts were too low, roughly 18 rarely observed V segments, including chromosome 9 orphons, were left out of the earlier analysis of 500 to 650 of the donors. A total of around 150 TCR beta chains were listed by the study as associated with cytomegalovirus. Most CMV-associated TCR beta chains appeared to be HLA-restricted in a later analysis, and the HLA associations seemed to be driven largely by CMV exposure. The cohort was sequenced for TCR beta chains only, and without alpha or paired-chain data the features that could be detected were limited. According to a later genetic analysis, donors in an Asian-associated ancestry cluster had fewer N-insertions in productive TCRs than the roughly 670-donor mean. Assigning TCR associations to individual alleles was difficult when HLA alleles, especially DR and DQ, strongly co-occurred. A cluster of highly shared sequence variants was judged likely to represent a technical artifact of the sequencing pipeline. Several of the top co-occurrence clusters appeared to be linked to parvovirus B19, influenza, CMV and Epstein-Barr virus, according to a later analysis. Cytomegalovirus status was reported to be diagnosed by the classifier with high specificity and sensitivity in both the original and validation cohorts. Across donors, most TCR sequences were observed very rarely, whereas some public TCRs were present in many individuals. The authors suggested that the approach could potentially be generalized to other disease states and immunological phenotypes. Because the 87-base-pair reads could not distinguish some IMGT-functional V segments, including TRBV6-2 and TRBV6-3, those segments were excluded. Immune exposure information for the cohort was limited to CMV serostatus. A further reported finding was that TCR beta sequences accurately predicted the HLA-A and HLA-B alleles for most subjects in the first cohort. An association between a missense DCLRE1C variant and V-gene and J-gene trimming of TCR beta chains was found in a later genetic analysis and replicated in an independent cohort. Because HLA typing was unavailable for some donors at each locus, only the typed subset was used in association tests. A later analysis found that HLA-associated TCR beta chains were more clonally expanded and had lower generation probabilities than equally common non-associated chains. Specific HLA alleles were associated with 15,000 to 20,000 TCR beta sequences at a false discovery rate of 0.05 in a later analysis. In an earlier analysis of more than 450 of the donors, most TCR beta V segments were observed in productive rearrangements about 87% or about 30% of the time, broadly matching IMGT annotations.

Sequencing was carried out using PBMCs. This clonotype was sampled from a girl between 5 and 17 years old in good health and CMV-seropositive. The chain joins TRBV7-3 to TRBJ2-1; tentative D gene TRBD2, with 5 bases matching. For the CDR3, the sequence is CASSALLVSSYNEQFF. At the DNA level, the sequence is TGTGCCAGCAGCGCCCTACTAGTCAGCTCCTACAATGAGCAGTTCTTC. The CDR3 plus the reference TRBV7-3 and TRBJ2-1 genes for the other parts give the full variable domain: GAGVSQTPSNKVTEKGKYVELRCDPISGHTALYWYRQSLGQGPEFLIYFQGTGAADDSGLPNDRFFAVRPEGSVSTLKIQRTERGDSAVYLCASSALLVSSYNEQFFGPGTRLTVL.